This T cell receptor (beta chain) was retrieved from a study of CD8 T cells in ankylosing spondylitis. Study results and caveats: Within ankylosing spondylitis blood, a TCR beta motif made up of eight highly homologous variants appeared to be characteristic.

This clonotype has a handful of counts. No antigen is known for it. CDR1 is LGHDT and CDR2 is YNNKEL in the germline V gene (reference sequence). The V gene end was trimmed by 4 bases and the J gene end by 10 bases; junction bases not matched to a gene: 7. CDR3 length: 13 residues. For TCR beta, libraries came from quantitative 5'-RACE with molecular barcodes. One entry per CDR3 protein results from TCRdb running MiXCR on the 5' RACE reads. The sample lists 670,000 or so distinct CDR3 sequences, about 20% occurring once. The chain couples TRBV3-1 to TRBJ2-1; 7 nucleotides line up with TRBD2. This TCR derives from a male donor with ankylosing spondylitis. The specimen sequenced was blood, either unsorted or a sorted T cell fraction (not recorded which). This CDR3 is CASSPQASGEQFF. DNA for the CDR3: TGTGCCAGCAGCCCGCAGGCTAGCGGCGAGCAGTTCTTC.